The TCR beta chain under discussion was sequenced for a study of HIV-infected children after antiretroviral therapy interruption. Study at large: Children were on planned treatment interruption or continuous treatment. Points from the study as a whole: Naive CD4+ CDR3 sharing between time points fell after interruption began.

Treatment reported: PENTA 11 planned treatment interruption arm or continuous ART arm. Memory CD8+ CD45RO+ CD45RA- T cells were sorted from thawed PBMCs. There are many counts of this clonotype. Its specificity is not known. RNA-based 3' RACE libraries used unique molecular identifiers. TCRdb reprocessed the 3' RACE reads with MiXCR, giving one entry per CDR3 protein. The repertoire holds roughly 16,000 distinct CDR3 sequences, with 3% to 3.5% as singletons. The origin of this receptor is a pool of human donors with HIV. Material: CD45RO+ CD8+ T cells from PBMCs, pooled from several time points, obtained from a donor given antiretroviral therapy, either interrupted or continuous. Indicated subset: memory CD8+ CD45RO+ CD45RA- T cells.

For the CDR3, the DNA is TGTGCCAGTACCCGGACAGGGGAGTTTGAGAGGCCCAATCAGCCCCAGCATTTT. It codes for CASTRTGEFERPNQPQHF. The chain has TRBV19 and TRBJ1-5, with 9 bases fitting TRBD1. The germline V gene has CDR1 LNHDA and CDR2 SQIVND (reference sequence). The CDR3 has 18 residues. Trimming removed 7 bases from V and 3 bases from J; junction bases left unmatched: 16.